This T cell receptor (beta chain) is from a study of shared clonotypes between healthy human individuals. At the level of the study: The plates for each donor numbered three CD4 naive, three CD4 memory, two CD8 naive and one CD8 memory.

About this clone: The antigen remains undetermined.

Study results and caveats: Blood was the only sampled material, and tissue repertoires likely differ. Investigators expected sequencing depth to affect clonotype sharing among donors.

Clones were read by immunoSEQ multiplex PCR, and TCRdb kept only the in-frame ones, dropping some. The sample carries under 750,000 clones, around 70% recorded once. V dropped 5 bases and J dropped 5; count of bases not matched to a gene: 9. The CDR3 extends over 15 amino acids. Germline CDR1 reads MDHEN; CDR2 reads SYDVKM. This chain links TRBV28 with TRBJ1-2; 9 positions match TRBD1. This receptor was taken from a woman aged 30 to 39 in good health. Sequenced sample: memory CD4+ T cells sorted from blood. Noted subset: CD45RA-negative fraction. The CDR3 loop reads CASSPPGQGGYGYTF. The CDR3, as DNA: TGTGCCAGCAGTCCGCCGGGACAGGGAGGGTATGGCTACACCTTC.